This T cell receptor (beta chain) originates from a study of T cells expressing NK-cell markers. Study details: The TCR beta repertoires were obtained from sorted CD3+CD56+NKG2C+, CD3+CD56+NKG2C- and CD3+CD56-NKG2C+ T cells.

The CDR3 length is 14 residues. As to this clonotype: Its antigen is not known.

Notes on the study in general: The contribution of dominant NKG2C+ clonotypes to CD8+ T cells in five to seven donors was about 1.0-7.0%.

TCRdb re-called the 5' RACE reads; one entry per CDR3 protein, DNA not given. Here the sample table reports fewer than 400,000 distinct CDR3 sequences. The material sequenced was blood T cells: a sorted CD56 or NKG2C T cell subset, CD4+ or CD8+ T cells, or bulk PBMC T cells (not recorded which). The chain employs TRBV12-3 or TRBV12-4 and TRBJ1-1. This clonotype originated in a man aged 18-70 years in good health. CDR3 in amino acids: CASGGGTLRTEAFF.